This TCR beta chain was documented in a study of cytomegalovirus exposure and HLA in healthy donors. Across the whole study: Early on, a data release was issued that held some 91 million unique TCRs from HLA-typed donors.

PCR involved 60 Vbeta and 13 Jbeta primers. Produced via immunoSEQ multiplex PCR; TCRdb's table is partial and in-frame only. The data hold 150,000 to 200,000 clones, with 82% observed a single time. This CDR3 is built from 16 residues. Germline values: CDR1 MDHEN, CDR2 SYDVKM. V lost 5 bases and J lost 5; bases outside the gene matches: 4. V is TRBV28 and J is TRBJ2-3; 16 nucleotides match TRBD2. This TCR was recovered from a boy aged 2-9 years in good health and CMV-seronegative. Sequencing used PBMCs. The CDR3 sequence is CASSPGLAGGRDTQYF. DNA for the CDR3: TGTGCCAGCAGTCCGGGACTAGCGGGGGGGAGAGATACGCAGTATTTT.